One sample yielded the 30 T cell receptor beta chains listed below, sequenced in a study of T cells after posttransplantation cyclophosphamide. Treatment was busulfan-fludarabine conditioning, a marrow graft, and cyclophosphamide on days +3 and +4. Data came from immunoSEQ multiplex PCR; TCRdb stores just in-frame clones and leaves some out. The top ten clones hold about 2.5% of a sample with tens of thousands of clones, about 90% of them seen once. Here the sequenced sample was PBMCs, taken roughly 59 days after allogeneic stem cell transplant with posttransplant cyclophosphamide. The receptor set was obtained from a male patient between 60 and 69 years old who received an allogeneic stem cell transplant from a related donor and was CMV-positive. Part of the T cell pool may stem from the graft donor.

By its share, this clone is medium-sized. The chain carries TRBV10-1 and TRBJ1-4; D remains unclear. V was trimmed by 7 bases and J by 1 base, leaving 13 bases between them. The length of the CDR3 is 15 residues. CDR1 and CDR2 (germline): WNHNN, SYGVQD (reference sequence). The chain's CDR3 is CASTLLEGTNEKLFF. The CDR3 nucleotides are TGCGCCAGCACTCTACTAGAGGGAACTAATGAAAAACTGTTTTTT.

The chain carries TRBV19 and TRBJ1-2, with TRBD1 identical over 9 bases. Trimming at V came to 3 bases and at J to 2 bases, leaving 13 bases not matched to a gene. There are 18 residues in the CDR3. The germline V gene encodes CDR1 LNHDA and CDR2 SQIVND (reference sequence). CDR3 nucleotide sequence: TGTGCCAGTAGTATCTCAGGACAGGGGAGGAAGGGAAACTATGGCTACACCTTC. It encodes CASSISGQGRKGNYGYTF.

The chain couples TRBV7-9 to TRBJ1-1, with D maybe TRBD1 (5 bases). The germline gives CDR1 SEHNR, CDR2 FQNEAQ (reference sequence). This CDR3 region has 15 residues. V was clipped by 3 bases and J by 3 bases, with 14 bases between them. The CDR3 nucleotides are TGTGCCAGCAGCTTGCAGGGCGTTGTTGACACTGAAGCTTTCTTT. This translates into CASSLQGVVDTEAFF. The whole variable domain, remainder taken from reference TRBV7-9 and TRBJ1-1, is DTGVSQNPRHKITKRGQNVTFRCDPISEHNRLYWYRQTLGQGPEFLTYFQNEAQLEKSRLLSDRFSAERPKGSFSTLEIQRTEQGDSAMYLCASSLQGVVDTEAFFGQGTRLTVV.

This sequence joins TRBV5-1 and TRBJ2-1, with D tentatively TRBD2 (6 bases). V shed 5 bases and J shed 9 bases, with 9 bases lying between them. This CDR3 spans 11 amino acids. The germline V gene encodes CDR1 SGHRS and CDR2 YFSETQ. In DNA, the CDR3 is TGCGCCAGCAGGGAGGAGGGTGAGCAGTTCTTC. It is translated as CASREEGEQFF.

The rearrangement links TRBV29-1 to TRBJ1-5; tentatively, D is TRBD1 (5 bases). Germline loops: CDR1 SQVTM, CDR2 ANQGSEA. The ends were cut back, 7 bases at V and 4 bases at J, with 14 bases in the middle. CDR3 length equals 13 residues. CDR3 protein: CSATFGGNQPQHF. DNA for the CDR3: TGCAGCGCAACGTTCGGGGGAAATCAGCCCCAGCATTTT.

The genes are TRBV5-1 and TRBJ2-1, with D uncertain. This CDR3 comprises 14 residues. The germline CDR1 and CDR2 sequences are SGHRS and YFSETQ. V was trimmed by 0 bases and J by 8 bases, leaving 12 bases between them. CDR3 region: CASSLGSVGDEQFF. The CDR3 bases are TGCGCCAGCAGCTTGGGAAGCGTTGGCGATGAGCAGTTCTTC.

The chain uses TRBV5-1 and TRBJ2-3; 11 nucleotides line up with TRBD2. Germline V lookup: CDR1 SGHRS, CDR2 YFSETQ. Trimming at V came to 4 bases and at J to 6 bases, leaving 10 bases not matched to a gene. The CDR3 is 16 amino acids. The CDR3 loop is CASSLTGTSGTDTQYF. The CDR3 region has the DNA TGCGCCAGCAGCCTAACCGGGACTAGCGGAACGGATACGCAGTATTTT.

The chain has TRBV28 and TRBJ2-7, with D possibly TRBD2 on 5 matching bases. The V end lost 3 bases, the J end lost 7 bases, and 16 bases lay between the germline ends. Germline V gene lookup returns CDR1 MDHEN and CDR2 SYDVKM. This CDR3 spans 14 amino acids. The CDR3 DNA is TGTGCCAGCAGTTTCGGGGTTTCGTCATATGAGCAGTACTTC. Its protein product is CASSFGVSSYEQYF.

Here the CDR3 reads CASIPQGGYGYTF. The CDR3 DNA sequence: TGTGCCAGCATTCCCCAAGGGGGTTATGGCTACACCTTC. The chain links TRBV5-6 to TRBJ1-2, with D perhaps matching TRBD1 (6 bases). The CDR3 has 13 amino acids. V was shortened by 6 bases and J by 5 bases, with 14 bases between the two germline ends. CDR1 and CDR2 (germline): SGHDT, YYEEEE.

The J gene is TRBJ1-2, the V gene TRBV2; D might be TRBD1 (5 bases). Germline V gives CDR1 SNHLY, CDR2 FYNNEI. There are 12 residues in the CDR3. Trimming removed 7 bases at V and 0 bases at J, with 6 bases between. CDR3 sequence (DNA): TGTGCCAGCACCAGGGCTAACTATGGCTACACCTTC. Translation gives CASTRANYGYTF.

This chain links TRBV2 with TRBJ2-1; 15 bases line up with TRBD2. Germline values: CDR1 SNHLY, CDR2 FYNNEI. The CDR3 is made up of 16 amino acids. The V gene end was trimmed by 1 base and the J gene end by 9 bases; junction bases not matched to a gene: 4. CDR3 in DNA: TGTGCCAGCAGTGAAGTCGGACTAGCGGGGGGGCCTGAGCAGTTCTTC. Protein product: CASSEVGLAGGPEQFF.

A single count supports this clone. V usage is TRBV5-6 and J usage is TRBJ2-1, with a possible D match to TRBD1 (6 bases). There are 13 residues in the CDR3. The V end was cut by 5 bases, the J end by 5 bases, with 11 bases between. Germline V gene data show CDR1 as SGHDT and CDR2 as YYEEEE. The chain's CDR3 is CASSYDRNNEQFF. Here the CDR3 DNA reads TGTGCCAGCAGTTACGACAGGAACAATGAGCAGTTCTTC.

The chain links TRBV18 to TRBJ1-5; D unclear. This CDR3 region has 14 residues. Germline V gene sequence: CDR1 KGHSH, CDR2 LQKENI. Trimming shortened V by 6 bases and J by 0 bases, and 9 bases separated the two germline ends. The DNA of the CDR3 is TGTGCCAGCTCTAGATCCGATAGCAATCAGCCCCAGCATTTT. Translation gives CASSRSDSNQPQHF.

V is TRBV9 and J is TRBJ2-7, with 9 bases fitting TRBD2. J lost 0 bases, V lost 3 bases, and 7 bases had no gene match. CDR3 length equals 16 residues. Germline V gives CDR1 SGDLS, CDR2 YYNGEE. The CDR3 sequence is CASSAPAGGLSYEQYF. Here the CDR3 DNA reads TGTGCCAGCAGCGCGCCAGCGGGGGGCCTCTCCTACGAGCAGTACTTC.

The V gene is TRBV19, the J gene TRBJ2-7; 11 bases are shared with TRBD2. V dropped 3 bases and J dropped 2; count of bases not matched to a gene: 3. The germline V gene encodes CDR1 LNHDA and CDR2 SQIVND (reference sequence). The CDR3 spans 15 residues. The CDR3 reads CASSIHSGGAYEQYF. DNA for the CDR3: TGTGCCAGTAGTATTCATAGCGGGGGGGCCTACGAGCAGTACTTC. Complete variable domain (other parts from reference TRBV19 and TRBJ2-7): DGGITQSPKYLFRKEGQNVTLSCEQNLNHDAMYWYRQDPGQGLRLIYYSQIVNDFQKGDIAEGYSVSREKKESFPLTVTSAQKNPTAFYLCASSIHSGGAYEQYFGPGTRLTVT.

V and J are TRBV6-1 and TRBJ2-3, with 10 bases identical to TRBD1. The trim removed 4 bases at V and 6 bases at J, leaving 10 bases unmatched. The germline V gene encodes CDR1 MNHNS and CDR2 SASEGT. CDR3 size: 16 residues. The CDR3 is CASSANRQGATDTQYF. CDR3 coding DNA: TGTGCCAGCAGTGCCAACAGACAGGGGGCCACGGATACGCAGTATTTT.

The chain has TRBV6-5 and TRBJ1-1; 7 positions match TRBD1. CDR1 is MNHEY, CDR2 SVGAGI, per germline. Unmatched junction bases numbered 6, after V lost 6 bases and J lost 5 bases. The CDR3 length is 13 residues. The CDR3 nucleotides are TGTGCCAGCAGACGCACAGGGGAGACTGAAGCTTTCTTT. Encoded protein: CASRRTGETEAFF.

The chain carries TRBV7-9 and TRBJ1-1; TRBD1 matches 8 bases. Germline trimming cut 4 bases from V and 5 bases from J; bases unmatched to any gene: 6. Germline V CDR1 and CDR2: SEHNR, FQNEAQ (reference sequence). The CDR3 spans 14 residues. CDR3 loop: CASSSRQGLTEAFF. In nucleotides, the CDR3 is TGTGCCAGCAGCTCAAGACAGGGGCTGACTGAAGCTTTCTTT.

The chain is built from TRBV6-1 and TRBJ2-7, with D possibly TRBD1 on 5 matching bases. In germline, CDR1 is MNHNS, CDR2 SASEGT. The CDR3 covers 12 residues. Trimming removed 8 bases at V and 6 bases at J, with 14 bases between. The CDR3 is CASRQIYSEQYF. CDR3 nucleotide sequence: TGTGCCAGCCGACAGATTTACTCCGAGCAGTACTTC.

This chain links TRBV19 with TRBJ1-3; D remains ambiguous. Germline loops: CDR1 LNHDA, CDR2 SQIVND (reference sequence). The CDR3 is made up of 14 amino acids. Trimming removed 5 bases from V and 0 bases from J, with 8 bases in between. The CDR3 DNA follows: TGTGCCAGTAGTCGACGGAGCTCTGGAAACACCATATATTTT. Translation: CASSRRSSGNTIYF. Filled out from reference TRBV19 and TRBJ1-3, the complete variable domain reads DGGITQSPKYLFRKEGQNVTLSCEQNLNHDAMYWYRQDPGQGLRLIYYSQIVNDFQKGDIAEGYSVSREKKESFPLTVTSAQKNPTAFYLCASSRRSSGNTIYFGEGSWLTVV.

The V and J genes are TRBV15 and TRBJ1-1, with 9 bases identical to TRBD1. J lost 2 bases, V lost 0 bases, and 10 bases had no gene match. Germline CDR1 LNHNV, CDR2 YYDKDF (reference sequence). CDR3 length: 18 amino acids. The DNA of the CDR3 is TGTGCCACCAGCAGAGATAATGTCCTTACAGGGGGCAACACTGAAGCTTTCTTT. Amino acid sequence: CATSRDNVLTGGNTEAFF.

V and J are TRBV7-9 and TRBJ1-2; D ambiguous. CDR1 is SEHNR, CDR2 FQNEAQ, per germline (reference sequence). Trimming removed 2 bases at V and 1 base at J, with 8 bases between. The CDR3 has 14 amino acids. This chain's CDR3 is CASSLFEDNYGYTF. In nucleotides, the CDR3 is TGTGCCAGCAGCTTATTTGAGGATAACTATGGCTACACCTTC.

DNA for the CDR3: TGTGCCCGCCAAGGGACAGGGGCGGAGGGCTACACCTTC. Protein: CARQGTGAEGYTF. V gene TRBV30 combines with J gene TRBJ1-2; 10 bases match TRBD1. CDR3 length equals 13 residues. Germline V lookup: CDR1 GTSNPN, CDR2 SVGIG (reference sequence). Trimming removed 8 bases from V and 8 bases from J; junction bases left unmatched: 11.

The genes are TRBV10-1 and TRBJ1-2, with 8 bases fitting TRBD1. Germline CDR1 reads WNHNN; CDR2 reads SYGVQD (reference sequence). The length of the CDR3 is 13 residues. V was clipped by 4 bases and J by 5 bases; unmatched bases: 3. CDR3 nucleotides: TGCGCCAGCAGTGGGGACAGGCTGTATGGCTACACCTTC. Encoded protein: CASSGDRLYGYTF.

The chain combines TRBV27 with TRBJ2-3, with 7 positions matching TRBD2. The CDR3 runs 13 residues. Losses at the gene ends were 5 bases for V and 1 base for J; bases not matched to a gene: 0. CDR1 is MNHEY, CDR2 SMNVEV, per germline (reference sequence). Here the CDR3 DNA reads TGTGCCAGCAGTAGCGGGGGCACAGATACGCAGTATTTT. Protein product: CASSSGGTDTQYF.

V gene TRBV5-1 combines with J gene TRBJ2-7, with D perhaps matching TRBD2 (6 bases). This CDR3 spans 13 amino acids. Trimming left V 2 bases short and J 7 bases short, with 13 bases between. The germline CDR1 and CDR2 sequences are SGHRS and YFSETQ. CDR3 sequence (DNA): TGCGCCAGCAGCTTTGGCGGGGATGGTGAGCAGTACGTC. Protein: CASSFGGDGEQYV.

The chain combines TRBV6-1 with TRBJ2-2; 7 bases agree with TRBD1. The CDR3 length is 15 residues. The ends lost 4 bases at V and 7 bases at J; junction bases unmatched: 9. Germline assignment: CDR1 MNHNS and CDR2 SASEGT. The CDR3 spells CASSGQGPWRGELFF. The CDR3 nucleotides read TGTGCCAGCAGTGGACAGGGACCCTGGCGCGGGGAGCTGTTTTTT.

The CDR3 protein is CASSSGLAQNTGELFF. In nucleotides, the CDR3 is TGTGCCAGCAGCTCGGGACTAGCCCAGAACACCGGGGAGCTGTTTTTT. V usage is TRBV5-6 and J usage is TRBJ2-2, with TRBD2 matching 9 bases. The CDR3 runs to 16 residues. Germline-derived CDR1 and CDR2 are SGHDT and YYEEEE. The V gene end was trimmed by 3 bases and the J gene end by 1 base; junction bases not matched to a gene: 4.

The CDR3 coding sequence is TGTGCCAGTAGTATAGGACAGGTCTACAATGAGCAGTTCTTC. It translates to CASSIGQVYNEQFF. V is TRBV19 and J is TRBJ2-1; D might be TRBD1 (6 bases). CDR1 and CDR2 (germline): LNHDA, SQIVND (reference sequence). CDR3 length: 14 amino acids. V shed 1 base and J shed 3 bases, with 7 bases lying between them. Looking up the rest from reference TRBV19 and TRBJ2-1 gives the full variable domain: DGGITQSPKYLFRKEGQNVTLSCEQNLNHDAMYWYRQDPGQGLRLIYYSQIVNDFQKGDIAEGYSVSREKKESFPLTVTSAQKNPTAFYLCASSIGQVYNEQFFGPGTRLTVL.

The chain uses TRBV5-1 and TRBJ1-1, with 12 positions matching TRBD1. This CDR3 contains 16 residues. The V segment lost 5 bases and the J segment 12 bases; nucleotides outside the gene matches: 17. Germline assignment: CDR1 SGHRS and CDR2 YFSETQ. CDR3 sequence: CASRGGGQGAPSVSFF. The CDR3 DNA reads TGCGCCAGCAGAGGAGGGGGACAGGGGGCGCCCTCTGTTTCTTTCTTT.